This entry describes one T cell receptor beta chain. Its antigen is still unknown. Base-call qualities are not available, and no considerably larger clone is one nucleotide away. TCRbeta CDR3 regions were amplified from genomic DNA using the immunoSEQ Assay, a bias-controlled multiplex PCR. As for the original processing: The number of nucleated cells in each sample was estimated by amplification of reference gene primers within the assay. Sequence reads were collapsed and filtered to measure the absolute abundance of every unique TCRbeta CDR3 rearrangement. Productive Simpson clonality was computed per sample as the square root of Simpson's diversity index over productive rearrangements. TCRdb took this table from immuneACCESS and kept in-frame rearrangements with V and J called. Such tables lack part of the clones; where checked against another copy, unresolved V genes explain under half of the gap, and the rest is unexplained. Clone size and the V and J calls come from that table; the DNA yielded D and trimming. Counted in this sample were about 45,000 clones; 75% to 85% of them appeared once. 7.5% to 9.5% of the sample belongs to the ten largest clones.

The sample originates from a study of blood T cell repertoires in COVID-19 (dated by TCRdb to about 2020). Regarding the study in general: Collaborator samples came from the United States, Italy and Spain and covered acute and convalescent phases of COVID-19. Sample metadata almost always included a de-identified subject ID, COVID-19 status, age in years and sex. The samples were drawn from two sources: the first 160 participants of the ongoing ImmuneRACE study, and about 1,300 subjects contributed by 6 global collaborators. The dataset comprised deeply sampled blood TCRbeta repertoires from subjects exposed to, actively infected with, or recovered from COVID-19. The material from the prospective study consisted of cDNA or gDNA derived from T cells, B-cell-depleted T cells, or PBMCs. HLA class I and class II types, where available, came from metadata supplied by the sample provider rather than from assay-based typing. The repertoires were released in a freely available public database meant as a resource for research on the immune response to SARS-CoV-2.

The collaborating institutions used their own protocols to collect whole blood in K2EDTA tubes. For TCRbeta analysis, collaborators shipped samples in one of three forms: frozen whole blood, isolated PBMCs, or DNA extracted from either of those sample types. What the research found in general, with its limitations: The quantity of clinical and demographic metadata differed by source and by participant and was supplied without curation.

The source material was peripheral blood. This sequence was found in a man of 80 years or more in a cohort sampled during active COVID-19.

The nucleotides are TGTGCCAGCAGTCCACGGGACAGTTTCGCTAACTATGGCTACACCTTC. Translated, it reads CASSPRDSFANYGYTF. The sequence joins TRBV28 to TRBJ1-2, with TRBD1 identical over 7 junction bases. Measured from the cysteine to the phenylalanine, the CDR3 is 16 residues long. Only CDR3 DNA remains: 48 bases, in frame from the first base. The germline V gene provides CDR1 MDHEN and CDR2 SYDVKM. Germline trimming amounts to 5 bases on V and 0 bases on J, with 9 as the count of junction bases outside the gene matches.